This TCR beta chain was captured in a study of blood T cell repertoires in COVID-19. The overall study: From the United States, Italy and Spain came samples of acute and convalescent COVID-19. T cells, B-cell-depleted T cells, or PBMCs provided the cDNA or gDNA that served as material.

TCRdb's copy holds only in-frame clones and misses some; the assay was immunoSEQ multiplex PCR. This repertoire shows around 320,000 clones, around nine tenths found once; its top ten account for approximately 12%. The V segment lost 0 bases and the J segment 7 bases; nucleotides outside the gene matches: 14. Germline V gene data show CDR1 as LNHDA and CDR2 as SQIVND (reference sequence). The CDR3 is made up of 18 amino acids. Patients from Seattle were sampled longitudinally, starting during active infection. This receptor was identified in a woman in her thirties with COVID-19, enrolled during active disease. The sequenced material came from peripheral blood. The V gene is TRBV19, the J gene TRBJ1-4, with TRBD1 matching over 7 bases. The CDR3 is CASSIDRGNRGKPEKLFF. CDR3 bases: TGTGCCAGTAGTATAGATCGCGGCAACAGGGGAAAGCCTGAAAAACTGTTTTTT. The variable domain in full, with the rest retrieved from reference TRBV19 and TRBJ1-4, is DGGITQSPKYLFRKEGQNVTLSCEQNLNHDAMYWYRQDPGQGLRLIYYSQIVNDFQKGDIAEGYSVSREKKESFPLTVTSAQKNPTAFYLCASSIDRGNRGKPEKLFFGSGTQLSVL.